The T cell receptor (beta chain) described here comes from a study of T cell responses to AZD1222 COVID-19 vaccine. Study-level results: Baseline testing showed seropositivity in only 5 or 6 AZD1222 recipients. Spike-spanning, vaccine-associated CD4 TCRs were dominant at 160-218 and 743-854. It should be noted that donors were predominantly white British and more often female, and clonal diversity was possibly underestimated.

Remarks on this clone: Its antigen is not identified.

Data came from immunoSEQ multiplex PCR; TCRdb stores just in-frame clones and leaves some out. The sample has 150,000 to 200,000 clones, roughly nine tenths seen once; the top ten hold 1.5% to 2%. The CDR3 length is 13 residues. This specimen consisted of peripheral blood, obtained 28 days after the second AZD1222 dose. V and J are TRBV21-1 and TRBJ1-5. TRBV21-1 has pseudogene status. This clonotype was sampled from an adult who received the AZD1222 COVID-19 vaccine. Here the CDR3 DNA reads TGTGCCAGCAGCAAAGGGATTTATAGACCCCAGCATTTT. Amino acid sequence: CASSKGIYRPQHF.